The 31 T cell receptor beta chains in this list originate from one sample, sequenced in a study of control samples from healthy donors and cancer patients. Repertoires were generated with immunoSEQ multiplex PCR, while TCRdb's copy carries only in-frame clones and drops some. The sample has fewer than 90,000 clones; around 90% are singletons. Sequencing input: PBMCs. These receptors were taken from a woman aged 60-75 years with head and neck cancer.

The chain carries TRBV10-3 and TRBJ2-2; TRBD2 agrees at 16 bases. This CDR3 contains 18 residues. Germline-derived CDR1 and CDR2 are ENHRY and SYGVKD. V shed 6 bases, J shed 7 bases, and the junction held 11 bases outside the gene matches. In DNA, the CDR3 is TGTGCCATCAGCGCCTCCGGGACTAGCGGGAGGGGTAACGGGGAGCTGTTTTTT. Translated, it gives CAISASGTSGRGNGELFF.

This chain uses TRBV10-3 with TRBJ1-1; D remains ambiguous. Germline CDR1 ENHRY, CDR2 SYGVKD. Trimming took off 0 bases at V and 1 base at J, with 0 bases between the two ends. The CDR3 length is 12 residues. The CDR3 bases are TGTGCCATCAGTGAGTCGAACACTGAAGCTTTCTTT. Translated, it gives CAISESNTEAFF.

The chain is built from TRBV9 and TRBJ2-2; D possibly uses TRBD1 or TRBD2 (5 bases each). The CDR3 covers 15 residues. CDR1 is SGDLS, CDR2 YYNGEE, per germline. Trimming took off 1 base at V and 7 bases at J, with 14 bases between the two ends. CDR3 sequence (DNA): TGTGCCAGCAGCGTACCAACTAGTGGACACGGGGAGCTGTTTTTT. It encodes CASSVPTSGHGELFF.

This clone was picked up a small number of times. V usage is TRBV12-3 or TRBV12-4 and J usage is TRBJ2-3; D call uncertain. The CDR3 sequence is 13 residues long. The ends were cut back, 9 bases at V and 7 bases at J, with 17 bases in the middle. The CDR3 coding sequence is TGTGCCAGTGGACCCTGGATGAGAAATACGCAGTATTTT. Protein product: CASGPWMRNTQYF.

This chain's CDR3 is CASSIMGQANQPQHF. For the CDR3, the DNA is TGTGCCAGTAGTATAATGGGGCAGGCCAATCAGCCCCAGCATTTT. V and J are TRBV19 and TRBJ1-5; a weak D match, TRBD1 (5 bases). With 2 bases removed from V and 3 bases from J, the gap between germline ends came to 11 bases. The CDR3 consists of 15 residues. The germline CDR1 and CDR2 sequences are LNHDA and SQIVND (reference sequence).

The V gene is TRBV30, the J gene TRBJ2-5; the D gene is possibly TRBD1 (6 bases). Germline CDR1 GTSNPN, CDR2 SVGIG (reference sequence). The CDR3 runs to 12 residues. V was cut by 4 bases and J by 2 bases, with 8 bases left in between. CDR3 sequence reads: CAWTGTQETQYF. The CDR3 region has the DNA TGTGCCTGGACAGGGACACAAGAGACCCAGTACTTC.

V is TRBV19 and J is TRBJ2-4; 10 bases are a match to TRBD2. Looked up from germline, CDR1 is LNHDA and CDR2 is SQIVND (reference sequence). The trim removed 5 bases at V and 0 bases at J, leaving 22 bases unmatched. The CDR3 has 22 amino acids. Here the CDR3 reads CASSWTSGAGWDRLAAKNIQYF. CDR3 DNA sequence: TGTGCCAGTAGTTGGACTAGCGGAGCGGGCTGGGACCGCTTAGCAGCCAAAAACATTCAGTACTTC.

The rearrangement uses TRBV11-3 and TRBJ2-3; D may match TRBD1 or TRBD2 (5 bases each). V was trimmed by 8 bases and J by 0 bases, leaving 18 bases between them. CDR1 and CDR2 from the germline V gene are SGHNT and YENEEA. The CDR3 has 16 residues. In nucleotides, the CDR3 is TGTGCCAGCTCCCGAAAACCGGGACCAAGCACAGATACGCAGTATTTT. Protein product: CASSRKPGPSTDTQYF.

The chain employs TRBV6-6 and TRBJ2-3; D gene ambiguous. V lost 7 bases and J lost 3, with 8 bases in between. Per the germline V gene, CDR1 is MNHNY and CDR2 is SVGAGI (reference sequence). This CDR3 contains 12 residues. The CDR3 nucleotides read TGTGCCAGCAAAGCAGCGACAGATACGCAGTATTTT. This translates into CASKAATDTQYF.

The chain joins TRBV3-1 (or the pseudogene TRBV3-2) to TRBJ2-7; D remains ambiguous. The CDR3 loop spans 12 amino acids. V was cut by 0 bases and J by 6 bases, with 6 bases left in between. Germline V CDR1 and CDR2: LGHDT, YNNKEL (reference sequence). CDR3 nucleotide sequence: TGTGCCAGCAGCCAAGATTCGGGCGAGCAGTACTTC. Amino acids: CASSQDSGEQYF.

J is TRBJ2-5 and V is TRBV5-1; TRBD1 is a possible D gene (6 bases). Germline V lookup: CDR1 SGHRS, CDR2 YFSETQ. V was cut by 1 base and J by 5 bases, with 12 bases left in between. CDR3 size: 14 residues. This CDR3 is CASSLLGGEETQYF. CDR3 in DNA: TGCGCCAGCAGCTTGTTAGGGGGTGAGGAGACCCAGTACTTC.

The chain carries TRBV29-1 and TRBJ2-7, with D possibly being TRBD2 (6 bases). V shed 2 bases and J shed 5 bases, with 16 bases lying between them. The CDR3 has 14 residues. Germline loops: CDR1 SQVTM, CDR2 ANQGSEA. CDR3 in amino acids: CSVETGRGPDEQYF. The CDR3 nucleotides are TGCAGCGTTGAAACCGGGAGAGGACCAGACGAGCAGTACTTC.

This chain links TRBV29-1 with TRBJ2-7; 12 bases agree with TRBD2. Germline V gene sequence: CDR1 SQVTM, CDR2 ANQGSEA. V gave up 7 bases and J gave up 4 bases; unmatched junction bases: 2. This CDR3 has 12 amino acids. CDR3 nucleotide sequence: TGCAGCGCAGGGACTAGCGGGTACGAGCAGTACTTC. It codes for CSAGTSGYEQYF.

This chain uses TRBV19 with TRBJ2-1; 8 bases line up with TRBD1. The junction had 8 bases not matched to a gene; V was cut back by 4 bases and J by 9 bases. Germline assignment: CDR1 LNHDA and CDR2 SQIVND (reference sequence). The length of the CDR3 is 14 residues. CDR3 nucleotides: TGTGCCAGTAGTAAGGGGACAGGACTAATTGAGCAGTTCTTC. Its translation: CASSKGTGLIEQFF.

The chain is built from TRBV7-9 and TRBJ2-5, with a weak D call TRBD2 (5 bases). Trimming cost V 4 bases and J 5 bases, with 11 bases left between them. The CDR3 consists of 13 residues. Germline V gene sequence: CDR1 SEHNR, CDR2 FQNEAQ (reference sequence). CDR3 bases: TGTGCCAGCAGCTCTAGGAGGTTTGAGACCCAGTACTTC. This sequence encodes CASSSRRFETQYF.

This clone was seen only once. This sequence joins TRBV12-3 or TRBV12-4 and TRBJ1-2; possible D gene TRBD1, 6 bases. The ends were cut back, 6 bases at V and 8 bases at J, with 16 bases in the middle. CDR3 size: 13 residues. The CDR3 here is CASSPGVVRGYTF. DNA of the CDR3: TGTGCCAGCAGCCCAGGGGTTGTTAGAGGCTACACCTTC.

This clone showed up just a few times. The rearrangement uses TRBV9 and TRBJ2-5, with 7 bases fitting TRBD1. V was clipped by 8 bases and J by 5 bases; unmatched bases: 15. Per the germline V gene, CDR1 is SGDLS and CDR2 is YYNGEE. This CDR3 is built from 15 residues. The CDR3: CARTVVRGRWETQYF. The CDR3 region has the DNA TGTGCCAGAACAGTGGTGAGGGGGCGTTGGGAGACCCAGTACTTC. The whole variable domain, filled in from reference TRBV9 and TRBJ2-5, reads DSGVTQTPKHLITATGQRVTLRCSPRSGDLSVYWYQQSLDQGLQFLIQYYNGEERAKGNILERFSAQQFPDLHSELNLSSLELGDSALYFCARTVVRGRWETQYFGPGTRLLVL.

A note on this clone: The junction and the germline gene differ at one end; a read error may be behind it. This chain uses TRBV5-5 with TRBJ2-4, with 13 bases aligning to TRBD2. This CDR3 has 16 residues. From germline, CDR1 is SGHKS and CDR2 YYEKEE (reference sequence). CDR3 region: CASSSGLAGAQNIQYF. The CDR3 DNA follows: TGTGCCAGCAGCTCCGGACTAGCGGGAGCCCAAAACATTCAGTACTTC.

The DNA of the CDR3 is TGTGCCAGCACCGTGCGGGACACAGACCCGGGCCGAATCCTCTATAATTCACCCCTCCACTTT. It yields the protein CASTVRDTDPGRILYNSPLHF. The rearrangement joins TRBV28 to TRBJ1-6, with D possibly being TRBD1 (6 bases). Germline loops: CDR1 MDHEN, CDR2 SYDVKM. The CDR3 consists of 21 residues. Between the trimmed V and J ends, which lost 7 bases and 3 bases, there was a span of 31 bases.

The V call is TRBV4-3, the J call TRBJ2-1; 12 bases fit TRBD2. V was pared by 2 bases and J by 6 bases, with 5 bases of the junction left unmatched. The CDR3 has 16 amino acids. Germline CDR1 is LGHNA and CDR2 is YSLEER. Here the CDR3 reads CASSQQLAGGVNEQFF. CDR3 coding DNA: TGCGCCAGCAGCCAACAACTAGCGGGAGGAGTCAATGAGCAGTTCTTC.

The chain carries TRBV6-5 and TRBJ1-1, with D hard to call. Per germline, CDR1 MNHEY and CDR2 SVGAGI. V was clipped by 5 bases and J by 4 bases, with 14 bases between them. The CDR3 totals 14 residues. The CDR3 is CASSLTSSSTEAFF. CDR3 in DNA: TGTGCCAGCAGTCTGACATCGTCTTCCACTGAAGCTTTCTTT.

The chain combines TRBV15 with TRBJ2-3; D is perhaps TRBD2 (6 bases). CDR3 length equals 15 residues. The germline V gene has CDR1 LNHNV and CDR2 YYDKDF (reference sequence). The V gene lost 5 bases and the J gene lost 2 bases, with 14 bases spanning the gap. CDR3 loop: CATSPSPGATDTQYF. CDR3 nucleotides: TGTGCCACCAGCCCGTCCCCGGGAGCCACAGATACGCAGTATTTT.

The chain couples TRBV29-1 to TRBJ2-7; 9 bases match TRBD2. This CDR3 comprises 12 residues. Germline lookup yields CDR1 SQVTM and CDR2 ANQGSEA. With V trimmed by 2 bases and J by 7 bases, 3 bases remained unmatched. For the CDR3, the DNA is TGCAGCGTTGAACCGACTAGCGGTGAGCAGTACTTC. Translated: CSVEPTSGEQYF.

V gene TRBV30 combines with J gene TRBJ2-7, with a possible D match to TRBD2 (5 bases). Looked up from germline, CDR1 is GTSNPN and CDR2 is SVGIG (reference sequence). The CDR3 covers 11 residues. Trimming took 8 bases from V and 6 from J, leaving 14 bases between them. The CDR3 nucleotides read TGTGCCCAATCTTGGGAGAGCGAGCAGTACTTC. Translated, it gives CAQSWESEQYF.

To note about this clone: The germline gene is not matched at one end of the junction; a read error may be the cause. This chain joins TRBV4-1 and TRBJ2-1; 8 bases map to TRBD2. The germline V gene encodes CDR1 MGHRA and CDR2 YSYEKL. CDR3 size: 12 residues. The chain's CDR3 is CASSPLAGSVLF. Here the CDR3 DNA reads TGCGCCAGCAGCCCGTTAGCGGGAAGTGTCCTCTTC.

The V call is TRBV18, the J call TRBJ1-1, with D possibly being TRBD1 (6 bases). CDR3 length: 15 amino acids. The V end was cut by 5 bases, the J end by 5 bases, with 18 bases between. CDR1 and CDR2 from the germline V gene are KGHSH and LQKENI. The CDR3 DNA reads as TGTGCCAGCTCAGCGTCTTGGGCAGGGGAGACTGAAGCTTTCTTT. It is translated as CASSASWAGETEAFF.

The rearrangement joins TRBV5-4 to TRBJ2-5, with TRBD1 as a possible D gene (6 bases). The length of the CDR3 is 14 residues. CDR1 is SGHNT, CDR2 YYREEE, per germline (reference sequence). Between the trimmed V and J ends, which lost 2 bases and 4 bases, there was a span of 12 bases. The CDR3 loop is CASSFQGSGETQYF. CDR3 in DNA: TGTGCCAGCAGCTTCCAGGGGTCAGGAGAGACCCAGTACTTC.

The V gene is TRBV5-5, the J gene TRBJ1-6, with no clear D. The V gene's germline CDR1 is SGHKS and CDR2 YYEKEE (reference sequence). V gave up 0 bases and J gave up 4 bases, with 5 bases separating them. This CDR3 has 14 residues. The CDR3 sequence is CASSLDPYNSPLHF. The CDR3 DNA reads TGTGCCAGCAGCTTGGACCCATATAATTCACCCCTCCACTTT.

The chain employs TRBV10-3 and TRBJ1-1; D not certain. CDR3 length: 13 residues. CDR1 is ENHRY, CDR2 SYGVKD, per germline. With 3 bases removed from V and 10 bases from J, the gap between germline ends came to 15 bases. CDR3 DNA: TGTGCCATCAGTGACTGGCCCCAGGCGGGAGCTTTCTTT. This codes for CAISDWPQAGAFF.

This chain uses TRBV6-5 with TRBJ2-3, with 11 bases that match TRBD1. With 6 bases clipped from V and 1 base from J, the junction kept 3 bases outside the gene matches. The CDR3 length is 15 residues. Germline-derived CDR1 and CDR2 are MNHEY and SVGAGI. The chain's CDR3 is CASSGQGAGTDTQYF. In nucleotides, the CDR3 is TGTGCCAGCAGCGGACAGGGGGCTGGCACAGATACGCAGTATTTT.

This clone was seen only once. J is TRBJ2-1 and V is TRBV30, with 7 bases aligning to TRBD1. With V trimmed by 1 base and J by 7 bases, 7 bases remained unmatched. CDR3 length: 14 amino acids. Germline-derived CDR1 and CDR2 are GTSNPN and SVGIG (reference sequence). The CDR3 loop reads CAWSGDSQWNEQFF. CDR3 bases: TGTGCCTGGAGTGGGGACAGTCAGTGGAATGAGCAGTTCTTC.